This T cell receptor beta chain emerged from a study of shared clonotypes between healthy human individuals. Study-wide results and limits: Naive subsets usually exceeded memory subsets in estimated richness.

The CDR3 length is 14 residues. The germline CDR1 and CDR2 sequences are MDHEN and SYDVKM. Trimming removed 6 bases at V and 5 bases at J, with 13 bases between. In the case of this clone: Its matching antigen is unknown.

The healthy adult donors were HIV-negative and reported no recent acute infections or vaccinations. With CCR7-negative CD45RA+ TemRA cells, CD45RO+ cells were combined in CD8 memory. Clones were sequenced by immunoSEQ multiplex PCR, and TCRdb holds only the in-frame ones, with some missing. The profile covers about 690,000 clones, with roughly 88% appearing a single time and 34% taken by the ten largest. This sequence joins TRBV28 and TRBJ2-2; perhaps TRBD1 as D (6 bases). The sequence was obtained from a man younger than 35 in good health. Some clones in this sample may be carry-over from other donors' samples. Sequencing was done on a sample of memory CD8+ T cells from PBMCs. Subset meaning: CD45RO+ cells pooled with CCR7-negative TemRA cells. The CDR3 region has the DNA TGTGCCAGCAGGGTAACAGGGCTGACCGGGGAGCTGTTTTTT. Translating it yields CASRVTGLTGELFF.